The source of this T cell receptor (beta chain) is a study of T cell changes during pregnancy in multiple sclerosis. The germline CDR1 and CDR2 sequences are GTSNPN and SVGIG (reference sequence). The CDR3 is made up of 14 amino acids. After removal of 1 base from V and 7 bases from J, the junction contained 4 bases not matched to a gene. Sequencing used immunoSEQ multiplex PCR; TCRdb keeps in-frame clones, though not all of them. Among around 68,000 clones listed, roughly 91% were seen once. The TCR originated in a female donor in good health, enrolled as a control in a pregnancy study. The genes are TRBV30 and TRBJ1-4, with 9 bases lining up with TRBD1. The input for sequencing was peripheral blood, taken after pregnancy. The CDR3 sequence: CAWSGRDRVEKLFF. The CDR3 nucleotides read TGTGCCTGGAGTGGACGGGACAGGGTTGAAAAACTGTTTTTT.